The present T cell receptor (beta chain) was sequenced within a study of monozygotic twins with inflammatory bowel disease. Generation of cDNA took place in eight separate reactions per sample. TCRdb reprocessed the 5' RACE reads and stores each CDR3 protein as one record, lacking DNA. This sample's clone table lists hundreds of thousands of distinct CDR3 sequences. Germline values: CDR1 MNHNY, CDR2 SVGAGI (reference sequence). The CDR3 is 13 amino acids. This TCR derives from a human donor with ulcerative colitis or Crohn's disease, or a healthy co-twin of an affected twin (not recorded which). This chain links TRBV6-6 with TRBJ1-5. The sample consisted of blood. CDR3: CASSYGDNQPQHF.